The source of this TCR beta chain is a study of immune reconstitution after stem cell transplant in scleroderma (dated 2017 in TCRdb). This clonotype was seen a handful of times. Its binding antigen is unknown. No base quality information exists; no much larger clone differs at one position. Receptor amplification or capture employed RT-PCR. TCRdb lists the instrument as Illumina MiSeq. The public reads were reanalyzed by TCRdb: fastp trimming at Q25, MiXCR alignment, in-frame beta chains only. Rows are unified per CDR3 protein, each entry keeping the most common DNA and genes. Here the sample has 1,500 or so distinct CDR3 sequences; around 7.7% occur a single time. More than 20% of the sample is taken by the ten largest. V is cut by 1 base and J by 7 bases, and the space between the germline ends is 23 bases. Inclusive of the bounding cysteine and phenylalanine, the CDR3 is 18 residues long. CDR3 DNA only is kept here, 54 bases in frame from base 1.

The specimen was collected before or after autologous hematopoietic stem cell transplantation (not recorded which). The sequence is built from TRBV12-3 or TRBV12-4 and TRBJ2-1; D gene: possibly TRBD2, on 7 matching bases. The sequence was obtained from a male donor with systemic sclerosis. The nucleotides read TGTGCCAGCAGTTTAGGGGCCCAGGTGGGGGGGCCGATGAATGAGCAGTTCTTC. This sequence encodes CASSLGAQVGGPMNEQFF.